The rows below give T cell receptor beta chains drawn from one sample of a study of cytomegalovirus exposure and HLA in healthy donors. Here immunoSEQ multiplex PCR was the method, and the copy in TCRdb shows in-frame clones only, minus some. The sample lists under 90,000 clones; around 75% were seen once. The specimen sequenced was PBMCs. The source of these receptors is a man aged 35 to 55 in good health and CMV-seronegative. Both conserved end residues are part of each CDR3. Each record gives: clone size, V gene, D gene, J gene, CDR3 DNA, CDR3 protein. A D gene is named only where the DNA matches it firmly. For some rows the clone size is stated as once, few or many, or as a class when expanded; others skip it.

clone_size: -; v_call: TRBV4-1; d_call: -; j_call: TRBJ2-1; cdr3_nt: TGCGCCAGCAGCCAAGATGGGGCAGGGGCCATCTACAATGAGCAGTTCTTC; cdr3_aa: CASSQDGAGAIYNEQFF
clone_size: -; v_call: TRBV5-1; d_call: TRBD1; j_call: TRBJ1-6; cdr3_nt: TGCGCCAGCAGCACGCAGGGGGGTGATAATTCACCCCTCCACTTT; cdr3_aa: CASSTQGGDNSPLHF
clone_size: -; v_call: TRBV6-1; d_call: TRBD1; j_call: TRBJ2-5; cdr3_nt: TGTGCCAGCAGTGAGGTCCAGGGGGCGGGAGAGACCCAGTACTTC; cdr3_aa: CASSEVQGAGETQYF
clone_size: -; v_call: TRBV2; d_call: -; j_call: TRBJ2-1; cdr3_nt: TGTGCCAGCAGTGAAGGACTTACCGGCGGCTACAATGAGCAGTTCTTC; cdr3_aa: CASSEGLTGGYNEQFF
clone_size: -; v_call: TRBV7-6; d_call: -; j_call: TRBJ2-7; cdr3_nt: TGTGCCAGCAGCTCCGCCTTGGCGGCCGAGCAGTACTTC; cdr3_aa: CASSSALAAEQYF
clone_size: few; v_call: TRBV5-1; d_call: TRBD1; j_call: TRBJ1-1; cdr3_nt: TGCGCCAGCAAACAGGGGGGGAACACTGAAGCTTTCTTT; cdr3_aa: CASKQGGNTEAFF
clone_size: -; v_call: TRBV7-8; d_call: TRBD2; j_call: TRBJ2-2; cdr3_nt: TGTGCCAGCAGCTTAGGGAGCGGGGTAGGCACCGGGGAGCTGTTTTTT; cdr3_aa: CASSLGSGVGTGELFF
clone_size: -; v_call: TRBV6-1; d_call: -; j_call: TRBJ1-5; cdr3_nt: TGTGCCAGCAGTGCGCAGGGCCTCAATCAGCCCCAGCATTTT; cdr3_aa: CASSAQGLNQPQHF
clone_size: -; v_call: TRBV5-1; d_call: -; j_call: TRBJ1-2; cdr3_nt: TGCGCCAGCAGCCTCTCAGCCGGTTCGGAGTATGGCTACACCTTC; cdr3_aa: CASSLSAGSEYGYTF
clone_size: -; v_call: TRBV9; d_call: -; j_call: TRBJ2-5; cdr3_nt: TGTGCCAGCAGCCCCTCCCAGGGCCAAGAGACCCAGTACTTC; cdr3_aa: CASSPSQGQETQYF
clone_size: -; v_call: TRBV2; d_call: TRBD1; j_call: TRBJ2-2; cdr3_nt: TGTGCCAGCAGTCCCACAAGGATAGGACAGGGGGCGCCCGGGGAGCTGTTTTTT; cdr3_aa: CASSPTRIGQGAPGELFF
clone_size: -; v_call: TRBV10-3; d_call: -; j_call: TRBJ1-5; cdr3_nt: TGTGCCATCAGGTCGACAGACAATCAGCCCCAGCATTTT; cdr3_aa: CAIRSTDNQPQHF